A single sample gave rise to the 5 T cell receptor beta chains below, sequenced in a study of response to subunit inactivated influenza vaccine. TCRdb analysed the RT-PCR reads with MiXCR anew, one entry per CDR3 protein. The table records 300,000 to 350,000 distinct CDR3 sequences, just over 20% of them present only once. The sequencing used PBMCs from blood, collected approximately 22 months after vaccination. These receptors originate from a man between 50 and 69 years old who received an inactivated influenza vaccine.

This clonotype occurred a few times. The gene calls are TRBV21-1 and TRBJ2-2; the table's D call of TRBD1 was not tested on the DNA. TRBV21-1 is a documented pseudogene. This CDR3 region has 17 residues. CDR3 loop: CASSKRGRQGNTGELFF. The DNA of the CDR3 is TGTGCCAGCAGCAAAAGGGGTCGACAGGGAAACACCGGGGAGCTGTTTTTT.

The genes are TRBV20-1 and TRBJ2-1; 13 bases map to TRBD2. Germline loops: CDR1 DFQATT, CDR2 SNEGSKA (reference sequence). The junction had 12 bases not matched to a gene; V was cut back by 6 bases and J by 13 bases. The CDR3 runs 14 residues. CDR3 nucleotides: TGCAGTGCCCCGACTAGCGGGAGGTCAGGTACTCAGTTCTTC. Translated, it gives CSAPTSGRSGTQFF.

This clonotype has more than one count but fewer than ten. The chain recombines TRBV28 with TRBJ2-5; D remains unclear. Trimming left V 4 bases short and J 1 base short, with 10 bases between. CDR3 length: 14 amino acids. Germline V CDR1 and CDR2: MDHEN, SYDVKM. The CDR3 loop is CASSSLALQETQYF. The CDR3 DNA follows: TGTGCCAGCAGTTCTTTAGCCCTCCAAGAGACCCAGTACTTC. The complete variable domain, with remaining parts taken from reference TRBV28 and TRBJ2-5, reads DVKVTQSSRYLVKRTGEKVFLECVQDMDHENMFWYRQDPGLGLRLIYFSYDVKMKEKGDIPEGYSVSREKKERFSLILESASTNQTSMYLCASSSLALQETQYFGPGTRLLVL.

This clonotype was counted only a few times. V and J are TRBV3-1 and TRBJ2-4; D is perhaps TRBD2 (5 bases). Trimming left V 3 bases short and J 9 bases short, with 12 bases between. The CDR3 has 13 residues. Germline CDR1 LGHDT, CDR2 YNNKEL (reference sequence). The CDR3 reads CASSHSAETIQYF. The CDR3 nucleotides read TGTGCCAGCAGCCATAGCGCGGAAACCATTCAGTACTTC.

This clonotype has more than one count but fewer than ten. One junction end disagrees with the germline gene, perhaps due to a read error. The gene calls are TRBV25-1 and TRBJ1-1, with D hard to call. In germline, CDR1 is MGHDK, CDR2 SYGVNS. The CDR3 is made up of 13 amino acids. The CDR3 DNA is TGTGCCAGCAGGCGCCCCGAGGCCTTAGTATTCTTTTTT. Its translation is CASRRPEALVFFF.